The 31 T cell receptor beta chains given below trace back to one sample, sequenced in a study of T cells after yellow fever vaccination. TCRdb re-called the 5' RACE reads with MiXCR, one entry per CDR3 protein. The sample records tens of thousands of distinct CDR3 sequences, 7.4% being singletons. The input for sequencing was CD8+ T cells sorted from PBMCs, taken 15 days after the yellow fever booster vaccination. The receptors derive from a man aged 25-40 years who received the YFV17D yellow fever vaccine.

This clonotype was counted ten times or more. CDR3 bases: TGCAGCGTTGACTCTGGTACAGGGACGGGCACAGATACGCAGTATTTT. It codes for CSVDSGTGTGTDTQYF. The chain carries TRBV29-1 and TRBJ2-3; tentative D call: TRBD1 (6 bases). Germline V CDR1 and CDR2: SQVTM, ANQGSEA. The germline V and J ends were trimmed by 3 bases and 1 base, with 17 bases remaining between them. The CDR3 extends over 16 amino acids.

This clonotype was picked up a small number of times. V usage is TRBV3-1 and J usage is TRBJ2-3, with 7 positions matching TRBD2. Germline V gene data show CDR1 as LGHDT and CDR2 as YNNKEL (reference sequence). V lost 0 bases, J lost 3 bases, and 15 bases stayed unmatched. The CDR3 runs to 19 residues. CDR3 loop: CASSQELLAEKRPTDTQYF. As DNA, the CDR3 is TGTGCCAGCAGCCAAGAATTGCTAGCGGAAAAAAGGCCGACAGATACGCAGTATTTT.

There are many counts of this clonotype. The rearrangement links TRBV4-3 to TRBJ2-3; no definite D call. V dropped 0 bases and J dropped 2 bases, with 21 bases sitting between them. CDR3 length: 19 residues. Germline values: CDR1 LGHNA, CDR2 YSLEER. CDR3 sequence: CASSQEDFKTHATTDTQYF. The CDR3 nucleotides read TGCGCCAGCAGCCAAGAAGATTTTAAGACTCACGCAACCACAGATACGCAGTATTTT.

This clonotype showed up many times. The V gene is TRBV27, the J gene TRBJ2-1, with D possibly being TRBD2 (6 bases). The CDR3 extends over 14 amino acids. Trimming stripped 5 bases from V and 6 bases from J, with 14 bases between. Germline-derived CDR1 and CDR2 are MNHEY and SMNVEV (reference sequence). The CDR3 bases are TGTGCCAGCAGTCTCTTGGGACTCGGCAATGAGCAGTTCTTC. It translates to CASSLLGLGNEQFF.

This clonotype was detected many times. V usage is TRBV5-5 and J usage is TRBJ2-1; 7 bases are a match to TRBD2. V gave up 1 base and J gave up 7 bases; unmatched junction bases: 14. This CDR3 is built from 17 residues. The germline V gene has CDR1 SGHKS and CDR2 YYEKEE (reference sequence). The CDR3 reads CASSLTPPRHGRNEQFF. The CDR3 DNA reads as TGTGCCAGCAGCTTGACCCCCCCAAGGCACGGGAGGAATGAGCAGTTCTTC.

At least ten counts were recorded for this clonotype. The rearrangement joins TRBV29-1 to TRBJ2-7; unclear D gene. Germline V gene lookup returns CDR1 SQVTM and CDR2 ANQGSEA. Deletions cut 5 bases from V and 3 bases from J, with 11 bases between. The CDR3 is made up of 12 amino acids. The CDR3 nucleotides are TGCAGCGTTCTAATAAACAGCTACGAGCAGTACTTC. Translating gives CSVLINSYEQYF.

Many counts were recorded for this clonotype. For the CDR3, the DNA is TGTGCCATCAGTGAGCCTCGCCCTAGCGGGAGATCGAGTCGGTCCTACAATGAGCAGTTCTTC. This translates into CAISEPRPSGRSSRSYNEQFF. The rearrangement links TRBV10-3 to TRBJ2-1, with TRBD2 matching over 10 bases. The CDR3 spans 21 residues. Losses at the gene ends were 2 bases for V and 1 base for J; bases not matched to a gene: 17. From germline, CDR1 is ENHRY and CDR2 SYGVKD.

Many counts were recorded for this clonotype. V is TRBV20-1 and J is TRBJ2-2, with TRBD2 matching over 9 bases. V shed 4 bases and J 5 bases; nucleotides not matched to a gene: 2. CDR3 length: 13 residues. Germline CDR1 reads DFQATT; CDR2 reads SNEGSKA (reference sequence). CDR3 protein: CSATSGKTGELFF. CDR3 coding DNA: TGCAGTGCTACTAGCGGGAAGACCGGGGAGCTGTTTTTT.

This clonotype was seen ten or more times. The chain has TRBV6-2 or TRBV6-3 and TRBJ2-7, with TRBD1 identical over 9 bases. CDR3 length: 16 residues. Germline lookup yields CDR1 MNHEY and CDR2 SVGEGT. J lost 2 bases, V lost 6 bases, and 11 bases had no gene match. The CDR3 sequence: CASRSLRQGGAYEQYF. The CDR3 nucleotides read TGTGCCAGCAGGAGCCTCCGACAGGGGGGGGCCTACGAGCAGTACTTC.

This clonotype was seen ten or more times. This chain joins TRBV7-9 and TRBJ2-5; 7 nucleotides match TRBD2. The CDR3 spans 13 residues. V lost 10 bases, J lost 0 bases, and 5 bases stayed unmatched. Germline CDR1 SEHNR, CDR2 FQNEAQ (reference sequence). CDR3 coding DNA: TGTGCCATAAGCGGGATATACCAAGAGACCCAGTACTTC. Its protein product is CAISGIYQETQYF.

In this sample, this clonotype turned up many times. The chain couples TRBV13 to TRBJ2-2; TRBD2 matches 8 bases. The J segment lost 5 bases and the V segment lost 5 bases, leaving 10 bases of the junction unmatched. Germline V gives CDR1 PRHDT, CDR2 FYEKMQ (reference sequence). This CDR3 is 16 amino acids long. The CDR3 loop is CASSPGGTVITGELFF. CDR3 DNA sequence: TGTGCCAGCAGCCCGGGGGGGACGGTAATAACCGGGGAGCTGTTTTTT.

This clonotype showed up many times. J is TRBJ2-3 and V is TRBV12-3 or TRBV12-4, with 10 bases identical to TRBD2. This CDR3 is built from 15 residues. Trimming cost V 7 bases and J 0 bases; bases outside gene matches: 4. CDR3 sequence reads: CASTSAGGSTDTQYF. The CDR3 DNA follows: TGTGCCAGCACCTCAGCGGGAGGGAGCACAGATACGCAGTATTTT.

With respect to this clonotype: Possible read error: a much larger clone is one base away. This chain joins TRBV6-5 and TRBJ2-3; 7 bases fit TRBD2. The CDR3 contains 15 residues. The trim removed 4 bases at V and 8 bases at J, leaving 12 bases unmatched. The germline gives CDR1 MNHEY, CDR2 SVGAGI. The CDR3 here is CASSSLVAGAVTQYF. The DNA of the CDR3 is TGTGCCAGCAGTTCCCTCGTCGCGGGAGCAGTTACGCAGTATTTT.

This clonotype was seen at least ten times. The V call is TRBV28, the J call TRBJ2-7; D is possibly TRBD1 (5 bases). CDR1 is MDHEN, CDR2 SYDVKM, per germline. The CDR3 consists of 12 residues. Between the trimmed V and J ends, which lost 3 bases and 5 bases, there was a span of 8 bases. CDR3 bases: TGTGCCAGCAGTTTCAGGGTCCACGAGCAGTACTTC. It is translated as CASSFRVHEQYF.

This clonotype was found many times. The chain is built from TRBV12-3 or TRBV12-4 and TRBJ2-7, with no clear D. With 5 bases removed from V and 0 bases from J, the gap between germline ends came to 14 bases. The CDR3 totals 15 residues. CDR3 sequence: CASSPSDRSSYEQYF. The CDR3 nucleotides read TGTGCCAGCAGTCCCTCCGACCGGAGCTCCTACGAGCAGTACTTC.

This clonotype has a handful of counts. The chain uses TRBV25-1 and TRBJ2-3; 8 nucleotides agree with TRBD2. The germline gives CDR1 MGHDK, CDR2 SYGVNS. Trimming at V came to 2 bases and at J to 5 bases, leaving 6 bases not matched to a gene. The CDR3 contains 15 residues. DNA of the CDR3: TGTGCCAGCAGTGAAGACGGGAGGGCCGAAGATACGCAGTATTTT. This gives the protein CASSEDGRAEDTQYF.

Worth noting for this clonotype: A read error may account for a junction end that differs from germline. The chain is built from TRBV5-1 and TRBJ2-1; TRBD2 is a possible D gene (6 bases). The CDR3 spans 14 residues. Germline CDR1 and CDR2: SGHRS and YFSETQ. CDR3 DNA sequence: TGCACCAGCAGCTTGGTTGGAGGGGACAATGAGCAGTTCTTC. Its translation: CTSSLVGGDNEQFF. Full variable domain (rest looked up from reference TRBV5-1 and TRBJ2-1): KAGVTQTPRYLIKTRGQQVTLSCSPISGHRSVSWYQQTPGQGLQFLFEYFSETQRNKGNFPGRFSGRQFSNSRSEMNVSTLELGDSALYLCTSSLVGGDNEQFFGPGTRLTVL.

This clonotype was seen many times. The chain carries TRBV7-9 and TRBJ1-1, with D possibly being TRBD1 (5 bases). The length of the CDR3 is 16 residues. Per the germline V gene, CDR1 is SEHNR and CDR2 is FQNEAQ (reference sequence). V lost 0 bases and J lost 1, with 12 bases in between. CDR3 protein: CASSLAEPGPNTEAFF. The CDR3 nucleotides read TGTGCCAGCAGCTTAGCGGAGCCGGGACCGAACACTGAAGCTTTCTTT.

At least ten counts were recorded for this clonotype. The chain links TRBV7-3 to TRBJ2-2, with D possibly matching TRBD2 (5 bases). The CDR3 is 16 amino acids. Germline CDR1 reads SGHTA; CDR2 reads FQGTGA. V was pared by 5 bases and J by 0 bases, with 13 bases between. For the CDR3, the DNA is TGTGCCAGCAGCGACCCCGGGATTACGAACACCGGGGAGCTGTTTTTT. It specifies CASSDPGITNTGELFF.

This clonotype has ten or more counts. The chain links TRBV7-6 to TRBJ2-3, with D possibly TRBD2 on 6 matching bases. CDR1 and CDR2 (germline): SGHVS, FNYEAQ. The CDR3 has 15 residues. The ends were cut back, 5 bases at V and 3 bases at J, with 15 bases in the middle. The CDR3 protein is CASSVLALETDTQYF. The CDR3 region has the DNA TGTGCCAGCAGCGTACTAGCTTTGGAAACAGATACGCAGTATTTT.

This clonotype was recorded many times. The chain has TRBV6-5 and TRBJ1-4; D is ambiguous. Trimming left V 6 bases short and J 3 bases short, with 14 bases between. CDR1 MNHEY and CDR2 SVGAGI come from the germline V gene. The CDR3 spans 15 residues. The CDR3 nucleotides are TGTGCCAGCAGAGCCATCGACGGAGCTAATGAAAAACTGTTTTTT. Amino acid sequence: CASRAIDGANEKLFF.

This clonotype was seen many times. V usage is TRBV15 and J usage is TRBJ2-1; D perhaps matches TRBD1 (6 bases). Trimming removed 1 base at V and 6 bases at J, with 7 bases between. The germline V gene encodes CDR1 LNHNV and CDR2 YYDKDF (reference sequence). The CDR3 length is 13 residues. CDR3 sequence (DNA): TGTGCCACCAGCAGAGCCAGGGGCAATGAGCAGTTCTTC. Encoded protein: CATSRARGNEQFF.

This clonotype was recorded many times. This chain joins TRBV12-3 or TRBV12-4 and TRBJ2-3, with a possible D match to TRBD2 (5 bases). The CDR3 covers 13 residues. V was trimmed by 0 bases and J by 6 bases, leaving 7 bases between them. The CDR3 sequence: CASSLAGGDTQYF. The CDR3 region has the DNA TGTGCCAGCAGTTTAGCCGGCGGGGATACGCAGTATTTT.

This clonotype was observed at least ten times. The V gene is TRBV7-9, the J gene TRBJ2-1; 9 positions agree with TRBD1. Unmatched junction bases numbered 6, after V lost 5 bases and J lost 4 bases. This CDR3 spans 15 amino acids. Per the germline V gene, CDR1 is SEHNR and CDR2 is FQNEAQ (reference sequence). CDR3 sequence: CASSPGQGVYNEQFF. DNA for the CDR3: TGTGCCAGCAGCCCGGGACAGGGAGTTTACAATGAGCAGTTCTTC.

In this sample, this clonotype turned up many times. The chain is built from TRBV24-1 and TRBJ2-1, with D tentatively TRBD1 (6 bases). This CDR3 region has 15 residues. Germline values: CDR1 KGHDR, CDR2 SFDVKD. The V end was cut by 4 bases, the J end by 5 bases, with 14 bases between. CDR3 loop: CATSEPYRADNEQFF. The DNA of the CDR3 is TGTGCCACCAGTGAGCCCTACAGGGCTGACAATGAGCAGTTCTTC.

A few counts support this clonotype. The V and J genes are TRBV5-4 and TRBJ2-2, with D possibly TRBD2 on 6 matching bases. CDR1 and CDR2 from the germline V gene are SGHNT and YYREEE (reference sequence). The CDR3 loop spans 15 amino acids. V shed 0 bases and J shed 6 bases, with 12 bases lying between them. The CDR3: CASSLGAGPAGELFF. CDR3 sequence (DNA): TGTGCCAGCAGCTTGGGGGCGGGGCCCGCCGGGGAGCTGTTTTTT.

The sample holds many counts of this clonotype. The rearrangement uses TRBV29-1 and TRBJ2-1, with D perhaps matching TRBD2 (6 bases). The CDR3 extends over 15 amino acids. CDR1 and CDR2 (germline): SQVTM, ANQGSEA. Trimming removed 4 bases at V and 0 bases at J, with 13 bases between. The CDR3 DNA reads TGCAGCGTTGGGGAGGCGTTGGGCTCCTACAATGAGCAGTTCTTC. It encodes CSVGEALGSYNEQFF.

In this sample, this clonotype turned up many times. This rearrangement joins TRBV7-6 to TRBJ2-1; perhaps TRBD2 as D (6 bases). CDR3 length: 16 amino acids. Germline V gene lookup returns CDR1 SGHVS and CDR2 FNYEAQ. V dropped 4 bases and J dropped 8 bases, with 21 bases sitting between them. CDR3 sequence (DNA): TGTGCCAGCAGCTCCTATGGCGGGGTATCCGGCGATGAGCAGTTCTTC. It translates to CASSSYGGVSGDEQFF.

This clonotype was observed at least ten times. The V and J genes are TRBV4-2 and TRBJ2-1; 8 bases are shared with TRBD2. Germline CDR1 and CDR2: LGHNA and YNFKEQ. This CDR3 region has 14 residues. J lost 4 bases, V lost 5 bases, and 4 bases had no gene match. CDR3 nucleotides: TGTGCCAGCAGCGGCACGGGGGGGTACAATGAGCAGTTCTTC. Translated: CASSGTGGYNEQFF.

There are many counts of this clonotype. The rearrangement joins TRBV19 to TRBJ2-5; D remains ambiguous. The CDR3 spans 14 residues. V gave up 6 bases and J gave up 2 bases, with 13 bases separating them. CDR1 and CDR2 from the germline V gene are LNHDA and SQIVND (reference sequence). The CDR3 DNA reads as TGTGCCAGTAGCGGAGTTGGGCGACAAGAGACCCAGTACTTC. Amino acids: CASSGVGRQETQYF.

At least ten counts were recorded for this clonotype. The chain carries TRBV28 and TRBJ2-4; D could derive from TRBD1 or TRBD2 (5 bases each). Per the germline V gene, CDR1 is MDHEN and CDR2 is SYDVKM. The V end lost 9 bases, the J end lost 5 bases, and 14 bases lay between the germline ends. The CDR3 has 13 amino acids. The CDR3 nucleotides read TGTGCCAGTGGCTTAGGGACCGAAAACATTCAGTACTTC. It is translated as CASGLGTENIQYF.